This T cell receptor (beta chain) originates from a study of PD-L1 blockade in urothelial cancer. Study context: Samples of blood were analyzed 3 weeks (second dose) and 6 weeks after treatment start. Blood gave a median about 150,000 T cells.

The trim removed 3 bases at V and 7 bases at J, leaving 7 bases unmatched. CDR1 is SQVTM and CDR2 is ANQGSEA in the germline V gene. The CDR3 contains 14 residues. Time point defined: pretreatment peripheral blood. Per-patient samples, pretreatment and on-treatment, numbered 1 to 8. Spiking each PCR with synthetic TCR analog templates was performed. Profiling relied on immunoSEQ multiplex PCR, and the TCRdb table lists in-frame clones only, not all of them. In the table there are 50,000 to 55,000 clones, roughly 84% of which are singletons. The chain joins TRBV29-1 to TRBJ1-5, with TRBD1 matching over 9 bases. Sequenced material: PBMCs, taken around atezolizumab (anti-PD-L1) treatment. This clonotype was sampled from a man aged 45-65 years with urothelial cancer. For the CDR3, the DNA is TGCAGCGTTGACGAGGGACAGGGAGGACAGCCCCAGCATTTT. Translation: CSVDEGQGGQPQHF. The complete variable domain, with remaining parts taken from reference TRBV29-1 and TRBJ1-5, reads SAVISQKPSRDICQRGTSLTIQCQVDSQVTMMFWYRQQPGQSLTLIATANQGSEATYESGFVIDKFPISRPNLTFSTLTVSNMSPEDSSIYLCSVDEGQGGQPQHFGDGTRLSIL.